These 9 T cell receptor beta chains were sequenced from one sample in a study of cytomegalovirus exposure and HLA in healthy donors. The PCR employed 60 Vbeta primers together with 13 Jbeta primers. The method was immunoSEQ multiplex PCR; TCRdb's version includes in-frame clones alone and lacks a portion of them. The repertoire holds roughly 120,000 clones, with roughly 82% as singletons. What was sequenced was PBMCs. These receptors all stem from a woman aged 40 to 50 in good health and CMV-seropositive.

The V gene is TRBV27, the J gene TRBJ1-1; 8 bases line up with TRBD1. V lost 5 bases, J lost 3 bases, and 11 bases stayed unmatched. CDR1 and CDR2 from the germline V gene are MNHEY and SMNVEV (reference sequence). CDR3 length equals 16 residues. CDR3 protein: CASSPGTGRSYTEAFF. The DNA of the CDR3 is TGTGCCAGCAGTCCTGGGACAGGCCGGTCATACACTGAAGCTTTCTTT.

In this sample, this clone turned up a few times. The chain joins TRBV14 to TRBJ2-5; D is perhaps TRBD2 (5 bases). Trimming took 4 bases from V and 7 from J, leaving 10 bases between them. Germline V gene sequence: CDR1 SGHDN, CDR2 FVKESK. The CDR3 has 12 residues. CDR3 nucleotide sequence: TGTGCCAGCAGCCTCGGGGTTTTGACCCAGTACTTC. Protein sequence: CASSLGVLTQYF.

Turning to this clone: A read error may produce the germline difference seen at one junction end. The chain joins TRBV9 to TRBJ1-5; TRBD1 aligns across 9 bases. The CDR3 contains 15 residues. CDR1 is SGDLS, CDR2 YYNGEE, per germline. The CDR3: CASSSGQGYNQPQNF. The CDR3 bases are TGTGCCAGCAGCTCGGGACAGGGTTACAATCAGCCCCAGAATTTT.

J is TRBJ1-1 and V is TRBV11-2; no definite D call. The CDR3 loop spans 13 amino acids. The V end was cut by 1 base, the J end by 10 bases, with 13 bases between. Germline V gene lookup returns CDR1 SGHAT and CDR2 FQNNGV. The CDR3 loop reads CASSLVRGTGAFF. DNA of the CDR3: TGTGCCAGCAGCTTAGTACGGGGAACCGGAGCTTTCTTT.

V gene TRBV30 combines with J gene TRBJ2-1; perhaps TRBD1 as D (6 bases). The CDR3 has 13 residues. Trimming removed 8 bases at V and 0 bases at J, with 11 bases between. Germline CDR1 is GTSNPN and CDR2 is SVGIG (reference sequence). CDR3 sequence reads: CAGTQSSYNEQFF. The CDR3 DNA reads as TGTGCCGGGACACAAAGCTCCTACAATGAGCAGTTCTTC.

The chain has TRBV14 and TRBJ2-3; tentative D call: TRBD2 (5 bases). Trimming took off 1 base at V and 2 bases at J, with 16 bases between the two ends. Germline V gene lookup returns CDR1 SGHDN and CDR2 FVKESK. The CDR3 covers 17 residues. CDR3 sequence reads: CASSQVRSSLYTDTQYF. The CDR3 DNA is TGTGCCAGCAGCCAAGTAAGGTCTAGCTTGTACACAGATACGCAGTATTTT.

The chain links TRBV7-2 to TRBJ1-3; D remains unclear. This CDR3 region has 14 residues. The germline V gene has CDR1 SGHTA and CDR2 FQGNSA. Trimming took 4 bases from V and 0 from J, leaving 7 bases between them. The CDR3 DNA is TGTGCCAGCAGCTCAGGAATCTCTGGAAACACCATATATTTT. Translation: CASSSGISGNTIYF.

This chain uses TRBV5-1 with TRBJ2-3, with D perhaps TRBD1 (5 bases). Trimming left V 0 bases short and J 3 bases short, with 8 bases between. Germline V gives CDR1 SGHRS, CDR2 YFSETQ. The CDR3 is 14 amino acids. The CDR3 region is CASSLESGTDTQYF. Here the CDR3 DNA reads TGCGCCAGCAGCTTGGAGTCAGGGACAGATACGCAGTATTTT.

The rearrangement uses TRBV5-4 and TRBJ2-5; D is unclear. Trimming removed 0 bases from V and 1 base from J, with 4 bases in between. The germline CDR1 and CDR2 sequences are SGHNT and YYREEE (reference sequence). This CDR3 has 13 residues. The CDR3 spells CASSLGVQETQYF. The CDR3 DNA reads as TGTGCCAGCAGCTTGGGAGTCCAAGAGACCCAGTACTTC. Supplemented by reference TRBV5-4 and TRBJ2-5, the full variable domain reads ETGVTQSPTHLIKTRGQQVTLRCSSQSGHNTVSWYQQALGQGPQFIFQYYREEENGRGNFPPRFSGLQFPNYSSELNVNALELDDSALYLCASSLGVQETQYFGPGTRLLVL.